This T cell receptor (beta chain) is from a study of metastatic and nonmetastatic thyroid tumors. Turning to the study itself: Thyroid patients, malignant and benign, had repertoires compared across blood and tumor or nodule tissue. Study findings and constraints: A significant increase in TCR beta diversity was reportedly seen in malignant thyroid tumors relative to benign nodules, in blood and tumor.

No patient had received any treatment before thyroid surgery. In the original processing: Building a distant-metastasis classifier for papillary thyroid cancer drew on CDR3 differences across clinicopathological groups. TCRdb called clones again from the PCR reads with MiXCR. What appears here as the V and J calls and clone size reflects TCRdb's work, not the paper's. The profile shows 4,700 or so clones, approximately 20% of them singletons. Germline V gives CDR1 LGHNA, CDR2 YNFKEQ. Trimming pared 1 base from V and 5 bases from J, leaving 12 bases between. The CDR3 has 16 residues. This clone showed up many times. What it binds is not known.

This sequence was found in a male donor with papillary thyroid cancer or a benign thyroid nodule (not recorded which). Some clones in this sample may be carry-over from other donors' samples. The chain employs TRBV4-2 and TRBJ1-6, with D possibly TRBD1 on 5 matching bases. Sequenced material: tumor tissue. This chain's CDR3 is CASSQAGFKNNSPLHF. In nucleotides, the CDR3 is TGTGCCAGCAGCCAAGCAGGGTTTAAAAATAATTCACCCCTCCACTTT.